Here is one T cell receptor (beta chain) with its context. The antigen is not known. PCR employed 60 Vbeta and 13 Jbeta primers. Sequencing was performed with immunoSEQ multiplex PCR; in TCRdb, only in-frame clones are kept and a portion is missing. This table holds over 110,000 clones, 65% to 85% found once. Per the germline V gene, CDR1 is MGHRA and CDR2 is YSYEKL. The CDR3 is 14 amino acids. V was clipped by 4 bases and J by 4 bases, with 13 bases between them. These data belong to a study of cytomegalovirus exposure and HLA in healthy donors. Findings and limits, study-wide: A later analysis reportedly identified an Asian-associated ancestry cluster as carrying fewer N-insertions than the 666-donor mean. Data from an earlier analysis indicated that most TCR beta V segments were productive either about 90% or about 30% of the time.

The chain combines TRBV4-1 with TRBJ1-1; no clear D gene. The sequencing sample was made of PBMCs. The sequence came from a male donor in good health and CMV-seronegative. This chain's CDR3 is CASSPVGPITEAFF. CDR3 nucleotide sequence: TGCGCCAGCAGCCCCGTGGGCCCAATCACTGAAGCTTTCTTT.